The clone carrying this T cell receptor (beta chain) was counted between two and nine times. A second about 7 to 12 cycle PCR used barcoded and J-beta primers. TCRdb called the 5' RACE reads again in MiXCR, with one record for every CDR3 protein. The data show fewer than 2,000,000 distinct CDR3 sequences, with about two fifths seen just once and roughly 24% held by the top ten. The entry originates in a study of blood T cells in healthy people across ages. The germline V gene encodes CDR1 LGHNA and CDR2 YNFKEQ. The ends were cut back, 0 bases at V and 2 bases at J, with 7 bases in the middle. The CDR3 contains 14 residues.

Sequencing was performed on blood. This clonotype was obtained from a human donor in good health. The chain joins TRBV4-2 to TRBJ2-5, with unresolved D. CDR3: CASSQDPGQETQYF. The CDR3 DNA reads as TGTGCCAGCAGCCAAGACCCCGGGCAAGAGACCCAGTACTTC.